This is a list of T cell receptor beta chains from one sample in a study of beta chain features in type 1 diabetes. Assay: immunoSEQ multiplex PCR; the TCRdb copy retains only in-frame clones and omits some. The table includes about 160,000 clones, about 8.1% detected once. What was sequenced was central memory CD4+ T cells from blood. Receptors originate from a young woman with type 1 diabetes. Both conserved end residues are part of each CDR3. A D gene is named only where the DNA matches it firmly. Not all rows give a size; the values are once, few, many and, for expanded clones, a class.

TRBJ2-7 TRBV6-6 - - TGTGCCAGCAGCCCGGAGGGGGCGACCTACGAGCAGTACTTC CASSPEGATYEQYF
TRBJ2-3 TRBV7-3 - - TGTGCCAGCAGCGACACGGGGACTAGCACAGATACGCAGTATTTT CASSDTGTSTDTQYF
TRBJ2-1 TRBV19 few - TGTGCCAGTAGTATGAGTAACTCCTACAATGAGCAGTTCTTC CASSMSNSYNEQFF
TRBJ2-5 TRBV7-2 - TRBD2 TGTGCCAGCAGCTTACCCAGGGACTACAATTACCAAGAGACCCAGTACTTC CASSLPRDYNYQETQYF
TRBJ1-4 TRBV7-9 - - TGTGCCAGCAGCCCCGACAGGTCAAATGAAAAACTGTTTTTT CASSPDRSNEKLFF
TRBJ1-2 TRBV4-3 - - TGCGCCAGCAGCCCGACCCCCCACGGGGCTAACTATGGCTACACCTTC CASSPTPHGANYGYTF
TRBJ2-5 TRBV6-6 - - TGTGCCAGCAGTGTAGGGGGGACCCAGTACTTC CASSVGGTQYF
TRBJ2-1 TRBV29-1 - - TGCAGCGTTGACCAGGGTCCCTACAATGAGCAGTTCTTC CSVDQGPYNEQFF
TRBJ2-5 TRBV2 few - TGTGCCAGCACTCCAGGGGGGAGAACAGGGACCCAGTACTTC CASTPGGRTGTQYF
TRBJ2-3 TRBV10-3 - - TGTGCCATCAGTGAGTCCATGGATACGCAGTATTTT CAISESMDTQYF
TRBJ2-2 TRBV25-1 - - TGTGCCAGCAGCTCAGGGTACACCGGGGAGCTGTTTTTT CASSSGYTGELFF
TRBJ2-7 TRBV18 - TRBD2 TGTGCCAGCTCACCACTGGGACTAGGTGTCTACGAGCAGTACTTC CASSPLGLGVYEQYF
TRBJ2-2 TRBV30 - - TGTGCCTGGAGTGCAGGGTTGAACACCGGGGAGCTGTTTTTT CAWSAGLNTGELFF
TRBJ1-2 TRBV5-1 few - TGCGCCAGCAGCTTGGCGGTTACAGGCGTTGTGGGCTACACCTTC CASSLAVTGVVGYTF
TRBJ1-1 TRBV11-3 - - TGTGCCAGCAGCACGGGGGGGCTGAACACTGAAGCTTTCTTT CASSTGGLNTEAFF